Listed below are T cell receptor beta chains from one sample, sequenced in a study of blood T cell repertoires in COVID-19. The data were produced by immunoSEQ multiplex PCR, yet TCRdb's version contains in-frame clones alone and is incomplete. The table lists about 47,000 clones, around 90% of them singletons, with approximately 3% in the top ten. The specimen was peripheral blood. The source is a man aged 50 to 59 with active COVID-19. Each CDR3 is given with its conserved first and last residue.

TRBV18	CASSLNRQGSSEAFF
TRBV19	CASSIGTILSGNTIYF
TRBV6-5	CASDHRASFNYGYTF
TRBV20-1	CSASPPDRGRGDDEQFF
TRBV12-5	CASGLVGGENQPQHF
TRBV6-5	CASGASNSGANVLTF
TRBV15	CATSSKRSGALSGNTIYF
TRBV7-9	CASSGGETSGFYNEQFF
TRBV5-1	CASSPTGNEQYF
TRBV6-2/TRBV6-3	CASSYTSRGQGTYGYTF
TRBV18	CASSPPGQGSNEQYF
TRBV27	CASRSPGQGLYEQYF
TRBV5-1	CASSLGQGISGNTIYF
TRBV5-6	CASSLGLRNTEAFF
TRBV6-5	CASSYGGSTGELFF
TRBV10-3	CAISTGTSGSTDTQYF
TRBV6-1	CASSEISGGHTDTQYF
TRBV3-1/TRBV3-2	CASSFAGLSQFF
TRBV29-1	CSVDGRGRNEQFF
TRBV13	CASSTSSGRPFF
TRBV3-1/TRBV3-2	CASSRFRGPEAFF
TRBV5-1	CASSLPTGIPPTGANVLTF
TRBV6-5	CASRIKRGGNYEQYF
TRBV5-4	CASSLALGQGNEQYF
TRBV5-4	CASSQGDYGYTF
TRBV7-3	CASSSGLGASGELFF
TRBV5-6	CASSLSHPGQGSGYTF
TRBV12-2	CASRLAIRPGLAGGPRHCEQFF
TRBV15	CATSTTSRSDTQYF
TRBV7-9	CASSPSVPPRAGELFF